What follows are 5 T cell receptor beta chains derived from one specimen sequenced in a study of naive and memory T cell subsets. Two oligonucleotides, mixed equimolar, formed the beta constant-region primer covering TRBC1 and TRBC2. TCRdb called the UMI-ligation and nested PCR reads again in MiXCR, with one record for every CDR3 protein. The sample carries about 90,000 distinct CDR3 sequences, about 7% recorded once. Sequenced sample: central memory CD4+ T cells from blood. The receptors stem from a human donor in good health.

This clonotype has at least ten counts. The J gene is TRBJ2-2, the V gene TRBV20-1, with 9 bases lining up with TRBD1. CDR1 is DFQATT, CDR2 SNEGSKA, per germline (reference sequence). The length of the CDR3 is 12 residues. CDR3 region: CSGTGSTGELFF. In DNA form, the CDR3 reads TGCAGCGGGACAGGGTCCACCGGGGAGCTGTTTTTT.

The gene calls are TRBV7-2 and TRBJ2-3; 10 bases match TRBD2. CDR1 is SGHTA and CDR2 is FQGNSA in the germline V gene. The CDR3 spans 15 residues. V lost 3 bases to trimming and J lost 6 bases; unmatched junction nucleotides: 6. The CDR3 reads CASSLASGRMDTQYF. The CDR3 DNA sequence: TGTGCCAGCAGCTTGGCTAGCGGGAGAATGGATACGCAGTATTTT.

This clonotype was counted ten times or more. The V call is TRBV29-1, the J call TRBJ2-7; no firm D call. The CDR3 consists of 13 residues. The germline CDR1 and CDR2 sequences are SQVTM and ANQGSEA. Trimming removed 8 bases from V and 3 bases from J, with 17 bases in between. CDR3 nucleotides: TGCAGCATTGGGGTGGGCTACGGCTACGAGCAGTACTTC. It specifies CSIGVGYGYEQYF.

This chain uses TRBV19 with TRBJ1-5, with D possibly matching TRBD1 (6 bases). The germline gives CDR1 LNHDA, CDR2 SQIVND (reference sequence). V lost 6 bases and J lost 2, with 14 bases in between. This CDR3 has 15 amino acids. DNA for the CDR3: TGTGCCAGTAGCGATACAGGGTCGGGCAATCAGCCCCAGCATTTT. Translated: CASSDTGSGNQPQHF.

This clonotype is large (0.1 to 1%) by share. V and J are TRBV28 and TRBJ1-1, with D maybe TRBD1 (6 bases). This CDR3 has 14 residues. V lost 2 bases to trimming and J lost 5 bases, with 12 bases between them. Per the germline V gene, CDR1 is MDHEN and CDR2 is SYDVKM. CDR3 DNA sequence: TGTGCCAGCAGTTTACGGTACCAGGGGACTGAAGCTTTCTTT. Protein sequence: CASSLRYQGTEAFF.